The 9 T cell receptor beta chains below come from one sample, sequenced in a study of T cells expressing NK-cell markers. TCRdb reprocessed the 5' RACE reads, keeping one entry per CDR3 protein, no DNA. The sample table sets out over 250,000 distinct CDR3 sequences. The sample comprised blood T cells: a sorted CD56 or NKG2C T cell subset, CD4+ or CD8+ T cells, or bulk PBMC T cells (not recorded which). These receptor sequences come from a woman aged 18 to 75 in good health.

The rearrangement uses TRBV5-1 and TRBJ1-5. The CDR3 has 15 residues. From germline, CDR1 is SGHRS and CDR2 YFSETQ. CDR3 residues: CASSLDSGGNQPQHF.

The rearrangement joins TRBV20-1 to TRBJ2-4. CDR1 and CDR2 (germline): DFQATT, SNEGSKA (reference sequence). The CDR3 is 12 amino acids. CDR3 in amino acids: CSARDLGSIQYF.

This chain joins TRBV5-1 and TRBJ2-3; TCRdb names TRBD2, which stays unverified in the absence of DNA. Germline V gene data show CDR1 as SGHRS and CDR2 as YFSETQ. The length of the CDR3 is 13 residues. The CDR3 loop reads CASSGSEADTQYF.

V gene TRBV20-1 combines with J gene TRBJ2-3; checking the TCRdb D call of TRBD1 is not possible without DNA. Germline CDR1 and CDR2: DFQATT and SNEGSKA (reference sequence). CDR3 length: 14 amino acids. The chain's CDR3 is CSASRRTPTDTQYF.

V and J are TRBV29-1 and TRBJ2-4; TCRdb selects TRBD1, and the lack of DNA leaves this call unchecked. Germline CDR1 is SQVTM and CDR2 is ANQGSEA. The CDR3 has 15 amino acids. Here the CDR3 reads CSVEAGDRAKNIQYF.

The V gene is TRBV20-1, the J gene TRBJ2-7. The CDR3 is 12 residues long. Per germline, CDR1 DFQATT and CDR2 SNEGSKA (reference sequence). CDR3 amino acids: CSARGQTYEQYF.

The CDR3 is CASSQGQRTGELFF. This chain connects TRBV7-6 to TRBJ2-2; TCRdb indicates TRBD1, and absent DNA this call remains unverified. CDR1 and CDR2 from the germline V gene are SGHVS and FNYEAQ. The CDR3 has 14 residues.

J is TRBJ1-6 and V is TRBV4-3. The CDR3 has 14 residues. Per germline, CDR1 LGHNA and CDR2 YSLEER. CDR3 protein: CASSQDIEGSPLHF.

V is TRBV5-5 and J is TRBJ2-3. Per the germline V gene, CDR1 is SGHKS and CDR2 is YYEKEE (reference sequence). This CDR3 comprises 14 residues. The CDR3 region is CASSLEGWEDTQYF.